The 25 T cell receptor beta chains below come from one sample, sequenced in a study of blood T cell repertoires in COVID-19. TCRdb's table, derived via immunoSEQ multiplex PCR, lists solely in-frame clones and lacks some. The sample lists about 29,000 clones, 85% to 90% occurring once. Specimen: peripheral blood. The receptors were gathered from a human donor with active COVID-19. The donor label of this sample is uncertain.

The chain is built from TRBV27 and TRBJ1-2; D is perhaps TRBD1 (5 bases). CDR3 length: 17 amino acids. Deletions cut 0 bases from V and 4 bases from J, with 18 bases between. CDR1 and CDR2 from the germline V gene are MNHEY and SMNVEV (reference sequence). The CDR3 loop reads CASSLSGAGDRGYGYTF. The CDR3 region has the DNA TGTGCCAGCAGTTTATCAGGCGCGGGGGATCGAGGCTATGGCTACACCTTC.

The chain recombines TRBV7-2 with TRBJ2-7; 8 bases line up with TRBD2. Germline CDR1 reads SGHTA; CDR2 reads FQGNSA. This CDR3 contains 14 residues. With 4 bases clipped from V and 5 bases from J, the junction kept 7 bases outside the gene matches. The CDR3 spells CASSSPGLVNEQYF. CDR3 coding DNA: TGTGCCAGCAGCTCGCCGGGACTAGTGAACGAGCAGTACTTC.

This chain connects TRBV9 to TRBJ2-1, with a possible D match to TRBD2 (7 bases). The V gene lost 2 bases and the J gene lost 0 bases, with 18 bases spanning the gap. This CDR3 region has 18 residues. CDR1 is SGDLS and CDR2 is YYNGEE in the germline V gene. CDR3 bases: TGTGCCAGCAGCGTTCAGGGGCTAGCGGTTAACTCCTACAATGAGCAGTTCTTC. Translated: CASSVQGLAVNSYNEQFF.

The chain carries TRBV6-2 or TRBV6-3 and TRBJ2-1; no clear D. Germline V lookup: CDR1 MNHEY, CDR2 SVGEGT. V lost 2 bases to trimming and J lost 6 bases, with 8 bases between them. CDR3 length: 13 residues. The CDR3 loop is CASSYVGPNEQFF. CDR3 nucleotides: TGTGCCAGCAGTTACGTGGGCCCCAATGAGCAGTTCTTC.

This clone was observed a single time. This chain connects TRBV20-1 to TRBJ1-2, with unresolved D. The germline V gene has CDR1 DFQATT and CDR2 SNEGSKA (reference sequence). The CDR3 length is 11 residues. V was shortened by 3 bases and J by 6 bases, with 8 bases between the two germline ends. The CDR3 sequence: CSASPGDGYTF. The CDR3 nucleotides are TGCAGTGCTAGCCCCGGGGATGGCTACACCTTC.

V usage is TRBV11-2 and J usage is TRBJ2-4, with 11 bases that match TRBD2. Germline values: CDR1 SGHAT, CDR2 FQNNGV. V shed 3 bases and J 5 bases; nucleotides not matched to a gene: 15. The CDR3 has 19 residues. The CDR3 bases are TGTGCCAGCAGCTTTGGTTATAGACTAGCGGGACCCCTTCAAAACATTCAGTACTTC. Translated, it gives CASSFGYRLAGPLQNIQYF.

This chain joins TRBV5-4 and TRBJ2-3; weak D call: TRBD2 (6 bases). Per the germline V gene, CDR1 is SGHNT and CDR2 is YYREEE (reference sequence). V lost 4 bases to trimming and J lost 2 bases, with 11 bases between them. The CDR3 spans 14 residues. The CDR3 sequence: CASSRRDFTDTQYF. The CDR3 nucleotides read TGTGCCAGCAGCCGAAGGGACTTCACAGATACGCAGTATTTT.

V gene TRBV6-5 combines with J gene TRBJ2-7; maybe TRBD1 (6 bases). This CDR3 is built from 13 residues. With 5 bases removed from V and 2 bases from J, the gap between germline ends came to 10 bases. Per the germline V gene, CDR1 is MNHEY and CDR2 is SVGAGI. The CDR3 sequence: CASSTGQTYEQYF. As DNA, the CDR3 is TGTGCCAGCAGTACCGGACAGACCTACGAGCAGTACTTC.

The chain has TRBV19 and TRBJ1-2; 8 bases match TRBD1. Germline trimming cut 3 bases from V and 7 bases from J; bases unmatched to any gene: 7. Germline V gene lookup returns CDR1 LNHDA and CDR2 SQIVND (reference sequence). This CDR3 region has 14 residues. The CDR3 spells CASSIGQGAFGYTF. The CDR3 region has the DNA TGTGCCAGTAGTATCGGCCAGGGGGCCTTTGGCTACACCTTC.

V is TRBV5-4 and J is TRBJ2-2; D might be TRBD1 (5 bases). Germline CDR1 is SGHNT and CDR2 is YYREEE (reference sequence). Trimming took 0 bases from V and 5 from J, leaving 11 bases between them. The CDR3 totals 15 residues. The CDR3, as DNA: TGTGCCAGCAGCTTGGGATGGGGCAGGACCGGGGAGCTGTTTTTT. This codes for CASSLGWGRTGELFF.

The CDR3 DNA sequence: TGTGCCAGCAGCCACCCCGGGACAGGGGGCGGACTCCGAGCGGGTGAAGCTTTCTTT. It yields the protein CASSHPGTGGGLRAGEAFF. V gene TRBV4-2 combines with J gene TRBJ1-1; 12 nucleotides agree with TRBD1. The V and J ends lost 3 bases and 7 bases, in that order; junction bases with no gene match: 18. CDR1 is LGHNA and CDR2 is YNFKEQ in the germline V gene. CDR3 size: 19 residues.

The rearrangement links TRBV7-2 to TRBJ1-1; 11 bases are a match to TRBD1. The V gene's germline CDR1 is SGHTA and CDR2 FQGNSA. This CDR3 comprises 16 residues. The V and J ends lost 1 base and 5 bases, in that order; junction bases with no gene match: 6. The CDR3 here is CASSLDGTGGYTEAFF. CDR3 DNA: TGTGCCAGCAGCTTAGATGGGACAGGGGGTTATACTGAAGCTTTCTTT. The full variable domain, with the rest looked up from reference TRBV7-2 and TRBJ1-1, is GAGVSQSPSNKVTEKGKDVELRCDPISGHTALYWYRQSLGQGLEFLIYFQGNSAPDKSGLPSDRFSAERTGGSVSTLTIQRTQQEDSAVYLCASSLDGTGGYTEAFFGQGTRLTVV.

This chain's CDR3 is CASSPGAGFEQYF. The DNA of the CDR3 is TGTGCCAGCAGCCCAGGAGCGGGGTTCGAGCAGTACTTC. This chain joins TRBV27 and TRBJ2-7; the match to TRBD2 covers 7 bases. CDR1 is MNHEY and CDR2 is SMNVEV in the germline V gene (reference sequence). The trim removed 6 bases at V and 6 bases at J, leaving 8 bases unmatched. The CDR3 sequence is 13 residues long.

V gene TRBV10-3 combines with J gene TRBJ2-3; 7 bases are shared with TRBD2. Germline-derived CDR1 and CDR2 are ENHRY and SYGVKD. V was clipped by 6 bases and J by 4 bases; unmatched bases: 7. This CDR3 comprises 14 residues. The CDR3 here is CAISREAPPDTQYF. The CDR3, as DNA: TGTGCCATCAGCCGGGAGGCCCCGCCAGATACGCAGTATTTT.

This clone was seen only once. This rearrangement joins TRBV5-5 to TRBJ1-2, with 7 bases that match TRBD1. The V gene end was trimmed by 2 bases and the J gene end by 2 bases; junction bases not matched to a gene: 3. CDR3 size: 14 residues. CDR1 is SGHKS, CDR2 YYEKEE, per germline (reference sequence). The CDR3 spells CASSLRDRNYGYTF. The DNA of the CDR3 is TGTGCCAGCAGCTTAAGGGACAGAAACTATGGCTACACCTTC.

The chain employs TRBV7-9 and TRBJ2-3; 9 positions agree with TRBD1. This CDR3 region has 16 residues. V trimming: 6 bases; J trimming: 4 bases; junction bases outside the gene matches: 11. Per germline, CDR1 SEHNR and CDR2 FQNEAQ (reference sequence). CDR3 protein: CASSSGQGSYSDTQYF. The CDR3 DNA reads TGTGCCAGCAGTTCGGGACAGGGATCATACTCAGATACGCAGTATTTT.

This clone has a handful of counts. The chain recombines TRBV19 with TRBJ1-2; no clear D gene. Germline V gene sequence: CDR1 LNHDA, CDR2 SQIVND (reference sequence). Trimming pared 0 bases from V and 4 bases from J, leaving 12 bases between. CDR3 length equals 15 residues. The DNA for the CDR3 is TGTGCCAGTAGTATAGATTCTTGGGCAGGCTATGGCTACACCTTC. Translated, it gives CASSIDSWAGYGYTF.

The chain recombines TRBV4-2 with TRBJ2-1, with TRBD2 matching 8 bases. The CDR3 runs to 15 residues. The V gene end was trimmed by 6 bases and the J gene end by 5 bases; junction bases not matched to a gene: 9. The germline gives CDR1 LGHNA, CDR2 YNFKEQ. CDR3 amino acids: CASSKAGLDDNEQFF. CDR3 in DNA: TGTGCCAGCAGTAAAGCGGGACTAGACGACAATGAGCAGTTCTTC.

This chain links TRBV11-2 with TRBJ2-2; a possible D gene is TRBD2 (5 bases). Per the germline V gene, CDR1 is SGHAT and CDR2 is FQNNGV. The V end lost 5 bases, the J end lost 3 bases, and 16 bases lay between the germline ends. The CDR3 spans 16 residues. In DNA, the CDR3 is TGTGCCAGCAGCCCACGGGCGGGTATGGACACCGGGGAGCTGTTTTTT. Protein sequence: CASSPRAGMDTGELFF.

Remarks on this clone: The junction shows a germline mismatch at one end, possibly a read error. This chain joins TRBV19 and TRBJ2-2; 9 bases line up with TRBD1. This CDR3 has 15 residues. CDR1 is LNHDA and CDR2 is SQIVND in the germline V gene (reference sequence). This CDR3 is CASSVDRGRSGELFF. The CDR3 DNA sequence: TGTGCCAGTAGTGTAGACAGGGGGAGGTCCGGGGAGCTGTTTTTT.

V is TRBV28 and J is TRBJ1-6; a possible D gene is TRBD1 (6 bases). Germline values: CDR1 MDHEN, CDR2 SYDVKM. Trimming removed 6 bases from V and 11 bases from J, with 11 bases in between. The CDR3 sequence is 12 residues long. The CDR3 DNA reads as TGTGCCAGCAGCGGAAAGGGGGCACCCCTCCACTTT. This sequence encodes CASSGKGAPLHF.

J is TRBJ1-4 and V is TRBV7-2, with a weak D call TRBD1 (5 bases). This CDR3 has 15 residues. V lost 8 bases and J 0 bases, leaving 13 bases between the germline ends. Germline V gene data show CDR1 as SGHTA and CDR2 as FQGNSA. The CDR3 protein is CASRLRQSTNEKLFF. As DNA, the CDR3 is TGTGCCAGCCGGCTCAGACAGTCAACTAATGAAAAACTGTTTTTT.

The rearrangement links TRBV5-1 to TRBJ2-7; 7 bases line up with TRBD1. The germline gives CDR1 SGHRS, CDR2 YFSETQ. The V gene end was trimmed by 3 bases and the J gene end by 0 bases; junction bases not matched to a gene: 6. CDR3 length: 15 residues. CDR3 loop: CASSSLDRFSYEQYF. CDR3 coding DNA: TGCGCCAGCAGCTCCCTGGACAGGTTCTCCTACGAGCAGTACTTC.

This chain links TRBV5-1 with TRBJ2-7; 13 positions match TRBD2. With 5 bases clipped from V and 4 bases from J, the junction kept 6 bases outside the gene matches. Germline CDR1 reads SGHRS; CDR2 reads YFSETQ. This CDR3 is built from 15 residues. The CDR3 nucleotides are TGCGCCAGCAGTCTACTAGCGGGAGGGCCGTACGAGCAGTACTTC. This codes for CASSLLAGGPYEQYF.

V gene TRBV19 combines with J gene TRBJ2-1; unclear D gene. Germline-derived CDR1 and CDR2 are LNHDA and SQIVND (reference sequence). The CDR3 is made up of 12 amino acids. Trimming took off 5 bases at V and 4 bases at J, with 6 bases between the two ends. CDR3 in amino acids: CASSVIYNEQFF. The CDR3 DNA is TGTGCCAGTAGTGTCATTTACAATGAGCAGTTCTTC.